This T cell receptor beta chain was profiled in a study of blood T cell repertoires in COVID-19. Study at large: Sites across the United States, Italy and Spain contributed samples from acute and convalescent COVID-19. Sample material is recorded as cDNA or gDNA derived from T cells, B-cell-depleted T cells, or PBMCs.

Seattle patient enrollment occurred during active infection, with longitudinal follow-up thereafter. This clone was found once. The CDR3 has 16 residues. The V segment lost 3 bases and the J segment 7 bases; nucleotides outside the gene matches: 12. Looked up from germline, CDR1 is SGHNT and CDR2 is YYREEE (reference sequence). Original processing methods: Nucleated cell number was recorded as an estimate derived from reference gene primer amplification. Method: immunoSEQ multiplex PCR; TCRdb's copy keeps in-frame clones and lacks some. V and J calls and clone size come straight from that table; D and trimming were deduced from the DNA. Of 250,000 or so clones in the sample, about 90% are singletons; the top ten hold under 3.5%.

The TCR was taken from a man aged 25-45 years with COVID-19, enrolled during active disease. The chain uses TRBV5-4 and TRBJ2-2; 7 bases are a match to TRBD2. The sequencing sample was made of peripheral blood. In DNA form, the CDR3 reads TGTGCCAGCAGCTGGATCCCCCGGGAGGACGGCGGGGAGCTGTTTTTT. It is translated as CASSWIPREDGGELFF.